The present T cell receptor (beta chain) was sequenced within a study of blood T cell repertoires in COVID-19. Study overall: COVID-19 samples, acute and convalescent, were from the United States, Italy and Spain. PBMCs, B-cell-depleted T cells, or T cells were the source of the cDNA or gDNA that made up the material.

This clone was found a few times. There are 16 residues in the CDR3. V trimming: 4 bases; J trimming: 2 bases; junction bases outside the gene matches: 8. CDR1 is KGHSH, CDR2 LQKENI, per germline. Original methodology: Amplified reference gene primers provided the basis for estimating nucleated cell counts. Profiled with immunoSEQ multiplex PCR; TCRdb holds only in-frame clones, not every one. The V and J calls and clone size were taken over from that table, and D and trimming were inferred from the DNA. Of about 110,000 clones in the sample, approximately 65% were seen once. This clonotype originated in a woman aged 60-70 years with acute or convalescent COVID-19. Sequenced input: peripheral blood. The J gene is TRBJ2-3, the V gene TRBV18, with 8 positions matching TRBD1. In nucleotides, the CDR3 is TGTGCCAGCTCACTTGAACAGGGGGGTACCACAGATACGCAGTATTTT. Its translation is CASSLEQGGTTDTQYF.